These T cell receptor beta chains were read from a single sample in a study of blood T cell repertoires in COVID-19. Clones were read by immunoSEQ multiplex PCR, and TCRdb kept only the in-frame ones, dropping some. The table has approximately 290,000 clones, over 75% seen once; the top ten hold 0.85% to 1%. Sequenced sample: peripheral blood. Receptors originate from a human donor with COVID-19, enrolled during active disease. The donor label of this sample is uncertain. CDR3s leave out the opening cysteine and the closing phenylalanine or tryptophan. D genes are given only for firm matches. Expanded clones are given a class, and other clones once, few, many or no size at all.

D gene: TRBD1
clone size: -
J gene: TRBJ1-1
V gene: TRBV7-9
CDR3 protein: ASSVDRALEAF

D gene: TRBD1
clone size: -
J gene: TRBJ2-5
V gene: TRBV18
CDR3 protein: ASSLRTGQETQY

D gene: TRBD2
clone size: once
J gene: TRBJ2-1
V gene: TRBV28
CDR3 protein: AGTSGNGEQF

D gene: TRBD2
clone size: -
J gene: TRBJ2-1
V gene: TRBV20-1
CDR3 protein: SASAAGGVGEQF

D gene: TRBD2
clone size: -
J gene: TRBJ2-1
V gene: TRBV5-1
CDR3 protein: ASSPGLAGGLNEQF

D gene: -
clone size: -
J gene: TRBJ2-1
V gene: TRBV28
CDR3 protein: ASISLQGSPWYNEQF

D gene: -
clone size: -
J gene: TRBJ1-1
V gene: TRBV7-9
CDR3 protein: ASSSLEMTEAF

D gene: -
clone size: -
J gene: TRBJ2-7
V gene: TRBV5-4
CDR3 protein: ASSLPRVSYEQY

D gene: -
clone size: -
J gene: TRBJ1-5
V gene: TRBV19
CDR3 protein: ATELNSRDTYSNQPQH

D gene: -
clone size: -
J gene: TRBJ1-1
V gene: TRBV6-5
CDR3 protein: ASCYGGGTEAF

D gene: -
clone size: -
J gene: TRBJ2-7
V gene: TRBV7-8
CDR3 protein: ASSLRDTLAYEQY

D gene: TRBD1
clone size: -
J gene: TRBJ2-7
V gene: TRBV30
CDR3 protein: AWSVRDRGNEQY

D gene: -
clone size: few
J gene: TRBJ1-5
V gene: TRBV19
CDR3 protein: ASTLGVRGLGPQH

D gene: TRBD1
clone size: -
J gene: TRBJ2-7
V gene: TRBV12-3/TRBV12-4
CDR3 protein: ASSLATGDEQY

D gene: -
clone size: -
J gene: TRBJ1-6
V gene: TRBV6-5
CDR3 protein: ASSRQVYNSPLH

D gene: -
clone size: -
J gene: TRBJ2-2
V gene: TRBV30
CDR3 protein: AWMAGETGELF

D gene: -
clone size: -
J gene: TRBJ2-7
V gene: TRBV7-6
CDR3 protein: ASSSLRRANSYEQY

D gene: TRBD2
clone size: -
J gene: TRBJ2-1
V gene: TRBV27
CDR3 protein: ASSSLIRGGWGVNEQF

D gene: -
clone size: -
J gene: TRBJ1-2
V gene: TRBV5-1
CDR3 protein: ASSFQDARDRYT

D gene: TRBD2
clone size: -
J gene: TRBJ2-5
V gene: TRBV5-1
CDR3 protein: ASSLRLAGAETQY

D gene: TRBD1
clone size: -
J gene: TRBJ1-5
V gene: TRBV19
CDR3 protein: ASSLGTGGYQPQH

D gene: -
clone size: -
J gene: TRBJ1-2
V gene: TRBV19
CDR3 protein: ASSIEAPNYGYT

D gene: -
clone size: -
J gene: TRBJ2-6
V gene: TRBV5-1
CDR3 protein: ASSLELSTSGANVLT

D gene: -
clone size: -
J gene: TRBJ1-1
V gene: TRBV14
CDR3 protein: ASSPPLNTEAF

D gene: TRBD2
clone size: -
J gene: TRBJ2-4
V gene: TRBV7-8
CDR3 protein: ASSLLGGRGAIQY

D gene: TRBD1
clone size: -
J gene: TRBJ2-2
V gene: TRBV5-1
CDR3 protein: ASSRMGQLHTGELF

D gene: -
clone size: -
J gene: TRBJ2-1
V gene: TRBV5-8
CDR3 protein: ASSSLNEQF

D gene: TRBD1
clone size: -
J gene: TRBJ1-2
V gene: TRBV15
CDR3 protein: ATRELDRGLGGYT

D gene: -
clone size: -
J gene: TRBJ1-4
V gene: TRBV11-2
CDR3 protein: ASSPSGITNEKLF

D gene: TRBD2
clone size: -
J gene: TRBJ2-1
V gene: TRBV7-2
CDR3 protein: ASSLYGRARTNEQF

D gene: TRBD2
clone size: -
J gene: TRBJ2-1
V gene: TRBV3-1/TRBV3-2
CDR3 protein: ASSQEYWRTSGTPGQF

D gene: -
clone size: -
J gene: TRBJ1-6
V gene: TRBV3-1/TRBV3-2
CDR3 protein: ASSQTGLGSPLH

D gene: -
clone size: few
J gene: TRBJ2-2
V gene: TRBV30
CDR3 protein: AWSLSRGTGELF

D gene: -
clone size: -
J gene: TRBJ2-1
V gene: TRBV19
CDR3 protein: ASSTGRDLGQF

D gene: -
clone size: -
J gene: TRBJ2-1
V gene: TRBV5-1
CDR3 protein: ASSLASVHEQF

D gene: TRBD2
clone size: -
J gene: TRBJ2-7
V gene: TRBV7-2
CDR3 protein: ASSLRGLAGVEQY

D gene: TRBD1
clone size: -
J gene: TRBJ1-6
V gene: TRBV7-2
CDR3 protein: ASSLEGQGSLH

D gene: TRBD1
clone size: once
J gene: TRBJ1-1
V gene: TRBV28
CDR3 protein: ASSPTGGGLNTEAF

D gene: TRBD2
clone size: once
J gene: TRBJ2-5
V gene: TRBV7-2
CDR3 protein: ASSLSSGRLETQY

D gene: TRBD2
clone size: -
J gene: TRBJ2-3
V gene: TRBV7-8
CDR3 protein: ASSLGLAGADTQY

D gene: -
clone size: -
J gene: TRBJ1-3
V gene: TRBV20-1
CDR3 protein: SASESVGNTIY

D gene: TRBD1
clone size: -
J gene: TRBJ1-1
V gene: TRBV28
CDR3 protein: ASSTQGEHTEAF

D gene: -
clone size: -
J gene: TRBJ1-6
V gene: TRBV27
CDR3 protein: ASSYQTSSYNSPLH

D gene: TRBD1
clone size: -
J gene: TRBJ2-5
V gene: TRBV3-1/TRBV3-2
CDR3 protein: ASSQRRASGGRETQY

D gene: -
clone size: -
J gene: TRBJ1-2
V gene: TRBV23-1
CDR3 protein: ASSQGGGYGYT

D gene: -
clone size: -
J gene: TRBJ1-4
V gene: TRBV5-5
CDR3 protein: ASSLGATNEKLF

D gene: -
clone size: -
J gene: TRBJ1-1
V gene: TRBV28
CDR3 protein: ASSLGHANTEAF

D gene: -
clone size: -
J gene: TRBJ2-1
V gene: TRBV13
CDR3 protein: ASSVYYEGNEQF

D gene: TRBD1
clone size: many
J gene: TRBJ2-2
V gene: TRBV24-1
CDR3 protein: ATRTGGQGGELF

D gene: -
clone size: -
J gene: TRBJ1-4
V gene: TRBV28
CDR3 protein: ASSPLPEWEKLF

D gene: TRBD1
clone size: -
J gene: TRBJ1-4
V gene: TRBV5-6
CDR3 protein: ASSPDDRGQLF

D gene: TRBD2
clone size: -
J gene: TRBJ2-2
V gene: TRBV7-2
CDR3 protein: ASSFALAGGTGELF

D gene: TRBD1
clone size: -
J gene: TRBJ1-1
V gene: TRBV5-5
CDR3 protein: ASSFQGDTEAF

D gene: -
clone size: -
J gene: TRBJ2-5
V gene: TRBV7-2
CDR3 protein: ASSLYPETQY